The sequence of this TCR beta chain was determined in a study of blood T cell repertoires in COVID-19. About the research overall: The origin of the acute and convalescent COVID-19 samples was the United States, Italy and Spain. The cDNA or gDNA used as material had been derived from T cells, B-cell-depleted T cells, or PBMCs.

Original analysis: Cell counts per sample came from amplifying reference gene primers. Libraries were prepared by immunoSEQ multiplex PCR; TCRdb keeps only in-frame clonotypes and omits some of them. V and J calls and clone size are as listed in that table; D and trimming were resolved from the DNA. The sample records 55,000 to 65,000 clones, 70% to 90% being singletons. Germline V lookup: CDR1 MNHEY, CDR2 SMNVEV (reference sequence). The CDR3 is made up of 17 amino acids. V was clipped by 5 bases and J by 0 bases; unmatched bases: 7. Sequenced material: peripheral blood. The chain has TRBV27 and TRBJ2-3, with 11 bases that match TRBD2. The sequence was obtained from a man between 60 and 75 years old with active or convalescent COVID-19. In DNA, the CDR3 is TGTGCCAGCAGTCCTCCCCGGACTAGCGGGAGCACAGATACGCAGTATTTT. Protein sequence: CASSPPRTSGSTDTQYF.